This T cell receptor (beta chain) comes out of a study of shared clonotypes between healthy human individuals. The germline V gene has CDR1 MNHEY and CDR2 SMNVEV (reference sequence). The CDR3 spans 16 residues. Trimming cost V 5 bases and J 5 bases, with 22 bases left between them. Notes on the study in general: Investigators expected sequencing depth to affect clonotype sharing among donors.

TCRdb keeps only in-frame clones here, not all; method: immunoSEQ multiplex PCR. Counted here are around 1.1 million clones, around 78% occurring once; the ten biggest clones make up 0.6% to 0.7%. Comment on this clone: Its antigen is undetermined.

The V call is TRBV27, the J call TRBJ2-7; D may be TRBD1 (6 bases). The clonotype comes from a man aged 18 to 35 in good health. Some clones in this sample may be carry-over from other donors' samples. The sample taken for sequencing was memory CD4+ T cells from PBMCs. Regarding subset: CD45RA-negative fraction. CDR3 loop: CASSTLRAQGIHEQYF. The CDR3 DNA sequence: TGTGCCAGCAGTACCCTCCGGGCACAGGGAATACACGAGCAGTACTTC.